The entry below describes one T cell receptor beta chain. Its antigen target is currently unknown. It has no much larger one-base neighbor in the sample; base qualities were not kept. The sample belongs to a study of blood T cell repertoires in COVID-19 (dated by TCRdb to about 2020). For context, the study as a whole: Samples covering the acute and convalescent phases of COVID-19 were provided by collaborators in the United States, Italy and Spain. The samples were drawn from the first 160 participants of the ongoing ImmuneRACE study and from 1,254 subjects provided by 6 global collaborators. Deeply sampled blood TCRbeta repertoires from subjects exposed to, actively infected with, or recovered from COVID-19 were included in the dataset. The repertoires were released in a freely available public database intended as a resource for research on the immune response to SARS-CoV-2. Sample metadata almost always included a de-identified subject ID, COVID-19 status, age in years and sex. The material from the prospective study consisted of cDNA or gDNA derived from T cells, B-cell-depleted T cells, or PBMCs. HLA class I and class II types, where available, came from metadata supplied by the sample provider rather than from assay-based typing.

Between the V and J ends, shortened by 8 bases and 1 base respectively, the junction contains 8 bases. Inclusive of the bounding cysteine and phenylalanine, the CDR3 is 11 residues long. Kept here is only the CDR3 DNA, which spans 33 bases and is read in frame from base 1. As encoded in the germline V gene, CDR1 is SQVTM while CDR2 is ANQGSEA. The immunoSEQ Assay, a bias-controlled multiplex PCR, was used to amplify TCRbeta CDR3 regions from genomic DNA. Under the source paper's analysis protocol: The number of nucleated cells in each sample was estimated by amplification of reference gene primers within the assay. Sequence reads were collapsed and filtered to measure the absolute abundance of every unique TCRbeta CDR3 rearrangement. Productive Simpson clonality was computed per sample as the square root of Simpson's diversity index over productive rearrangements. TCRdb holds this immuneACCESS table with in-frame rearrangements only. Some clones are missing; in checked studies, unresolved V genes explain under half, and the rest has no known cause. V, J and clone size reflect that table, while D and trimming were determined from the DNA. In all, the sample holds 400,000 to 450,000 clones, and 88% of those were seen once. Together, the top ten hold about 12% of the sample.

One collaborating source in Seattle enrolled patients during active infection and followed them longitudinally through the course of disease. Each collaborating institution followed its own protocols to collect whole blood in K2EDTA tubes. For TCRbeta analysis, collaborator samples were shipped as frozen whole blood, as isolated PBMCs, or as DNA extracted from either sample type. Broad study findings and their caveats: How much clinical and demographic metadata was included differed by source and by participant, and the metadata was provided uncurated.

Recombination joined TRBV29-1 with TRBJ2-5; tentative D gene TRBD1, with 5 bases matching. Material: peripheral blood. This sequence originates from a woman in her forties or fifties with COVID-19, enrolled during active disease. The CDR3 region: CSIQVQETQYF. The DNA sequence follows: TGCAGCATACAGGTCCAAGAGACCCAGTACTTC.